This TCR beta chain emerged from a study of blood T cell repertoires in COVID-19. Study in general: T cells, B-cell-depleted T cells, or PBMCs supplied cDNA or gDNA.

Germline lookup yields CDR1 LGHDT and CDR2 YNNKEL (reference sequence). The ends were cut back, 0 bases at V and 1 base at J, with 18 bases in the middle. CDR3 length: 18 amino acids. Clones were sequenced by immunoSEQ multiplex PCR, and TCRdb holds only the in-frame ones, with some missing. The sample holds 350,000 or so clones, more than 90% seen once. The chain uses TRBV3-1 (or the pseudogene TRBV3-2) and TRBJ2-5; D possibly corresponds to TRBD1 (6 bases). The sequencing input was PBMCs or T cells enriched from blood (not recorded which). The sequence was obtained from a woman in her thirties who had recovered from COVID-19. In DNA form, the CDR3 reads TGTGCCAGCAGCCAAGATCTGATAAAGGACAGTTTCCAAGAGACCCAGTACTTC. Amino acids: CASSQDLIKDSFQETQYF.